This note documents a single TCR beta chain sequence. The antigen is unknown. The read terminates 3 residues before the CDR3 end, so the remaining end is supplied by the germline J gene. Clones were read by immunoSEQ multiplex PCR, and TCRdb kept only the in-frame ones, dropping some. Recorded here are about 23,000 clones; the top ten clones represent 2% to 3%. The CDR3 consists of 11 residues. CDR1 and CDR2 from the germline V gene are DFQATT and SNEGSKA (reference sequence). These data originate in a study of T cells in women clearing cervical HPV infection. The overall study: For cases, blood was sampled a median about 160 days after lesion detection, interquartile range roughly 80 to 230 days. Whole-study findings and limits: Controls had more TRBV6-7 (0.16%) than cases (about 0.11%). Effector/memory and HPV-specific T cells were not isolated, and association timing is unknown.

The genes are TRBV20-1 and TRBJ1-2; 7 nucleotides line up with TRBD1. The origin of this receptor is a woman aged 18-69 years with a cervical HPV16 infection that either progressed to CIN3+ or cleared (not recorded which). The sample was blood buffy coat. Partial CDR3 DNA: TGCAGTGCTTCGGACAGGCGAGGC. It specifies CSASDRRG. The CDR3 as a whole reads CSASDRRGYTF.